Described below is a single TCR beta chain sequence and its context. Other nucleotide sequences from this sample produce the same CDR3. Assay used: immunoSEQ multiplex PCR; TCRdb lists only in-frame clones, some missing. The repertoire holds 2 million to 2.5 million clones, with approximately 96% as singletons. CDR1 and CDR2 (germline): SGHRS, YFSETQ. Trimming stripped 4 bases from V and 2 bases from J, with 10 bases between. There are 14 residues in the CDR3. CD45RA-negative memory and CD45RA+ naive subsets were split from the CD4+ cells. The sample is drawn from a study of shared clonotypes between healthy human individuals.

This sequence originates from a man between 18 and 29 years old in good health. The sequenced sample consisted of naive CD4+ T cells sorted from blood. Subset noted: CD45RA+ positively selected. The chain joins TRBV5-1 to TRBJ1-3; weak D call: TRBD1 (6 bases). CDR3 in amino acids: CASSLGGTGNTIYF. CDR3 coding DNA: TGCGCCAGCAGCCTAGGGGGGACTGGAAACACCATATATTTT. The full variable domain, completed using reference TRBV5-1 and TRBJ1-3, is KAGVTQTPRYLIKTRGQQVTLSCSPISGHRSVSWYQQTPGQGLQFLFEYFSETQRNKGNFPGRFSGRQFSNSRSEMNVSTLELGDSALYLCASSLGGTGNTIYFGEGSWLTVV.